Following are 27 T cell receptor beta chains from one sample sequenced in a study of siplizumab effects on memory and regulatory T cells. Measured with immunoSEQ multiplex PCR; TCRdb has only the in-frame clones, and not every one. Of tens of thousands of clones listed, 85% to 95% were seen once; the top ten hold around a sixth. Material: CD8+ T cells sorted from blood. These receptors all stem from a human donor in good health.

The chain uses TRBV7-9 and TRBJ2-2, with 8 bases that match TRBD1. The J segment lost 6 bases and the V segment lost 4 bases, leaving 1 base of the junction unmatched. The CDR3 runs to 13 residues. CDR1 SEHNR and CDR2 FQNEAQ come from the germline V gene (reference sequence). The CDR3 sequence: CASSWTGSGELFF. In DNA, the CDR3 is TGTGCCAGCAGCTGGACAGGGTCCGGGGAGCTGTTTTTT.

The J gene is TRBJ2-2, the V gene TRBV7-9; TRBD1 is a possible D gene (6 bases). Germline V lookup: CDR1 SEHNR, CDR2 FQNEAQ (reference sequence). With 1 base removed from V and 6 bases from J, the gap between germline ends came to 15 bases. This CDR3 contains 16 residues. The CDR3 sequence: CASSLGLGTKSGELFF. CDR3 DNA: TGTGCCAGCAGCTTAGGCCTCGGGACAAAGTCCGGGGAGCTGTTTTTT.

This clone was seen once. This CDR3 reads CATSRDFGPAGFTDTQYF. CDR3 coding DNA: TGTGCCACCAGCAGAGACTTTGGCCCGGCGGGGTTCACAGATACGCAGTATTTT. J is TRBJ2-3 and V is TRBV15; maybe TRBD2 (6 bases). This CDR3 spans 18 amino acids. V gave up 0 bases and J gave up 2 bases, with 18 bases separating them. The germline gives CDR1 LNHNV, CDR2 YYDKDF (reference sequence).

The chain couples TRBV5-1 to TRBJ2-7, with D hard to call. Germline CDR1 is SGHRS and CDR2 is YFSETQ. The CDR3 is 12 amino acids. V was clipped by 0 bases and J by 3 bases, with 4 bases between them. The CDR3 coding sequence is TGCGCCAGCAGCTTGGACGGCTACGAGCAGTACTTC. Translated, it gives CASSLDGYEQYF.

This chain connects TRBV5-8 to TRBJ1-5; D is unclear. The CDR3 length is 12 residues. Germline V lookup: CDR1 SGHTS, CDR2 YDEGEE. Trimming shortened V by 8 bases and J by 1 base, and 7 bases separated the two germline ends. The CDR3 sequence: CAREDSNQPQHF. CDR3 in DNA: TGTGCCAGAGAGGACAGCAATCAGCCCCAGCATTTT.

CDR3 amino acids: CSVEDWGAGGDTQYF. The CDR3, as DNA: TGCAGCGTTGAAGATTGGGGAGCGGGAGGAGATACGCAGTATTTT. The V gene is TRBV29-1, the J gene TRBJ2-3, with 9 bases aligning to TRBD2. The CDR3 is 15 amino acids. Germline assignment: CDR1 SQVTM and CDR2 ANQGSEA. J lost 5 bases, V lost 0 bases, and 6 bases had no gene match.

This chain connects TRBV7-9 to TRBJ2-5; no clear D. The J call may be mistaken, given a closer DNA end match to TRBJ2-7. Germline CDR1 is SEHNR and CDR2 is FQNEAQ (reference sequence). This CDR3 region has 13 residues. CDR3: CASSLDPLYEQYF. CDR3 coding DNA: TGTGCCAGCAGCTTAGATCCCTTATACGAGCAGTACTTC.

The rearrangement joins TRBV29-1 to TRBJ1-1, with unresolved D. CDR3 length equals 11 residues. Per the germline V gene, CDR1 is SQVTM and CDR2 is ANQGSEA. CDR3: CNANRDTEAFF. The CDR3 bases are TGCAACGCCAATCGGGACACTGAAGCTTTCTTT.

The chain is built from TRBV10-2 and TRBJ1-3; D not certain. The V gene's germline CDR1 is WSHSY and CDR2 SAAADI. The CDR3 sequence is 14 residues long. V lost 7 bases, J lost 0 bases, and 10 bases lay in between. The CDR3 DNA follows: TGCGCCAGCACTTCGGGCCTCTCTGGAAACACCATATATTTT. This encodes CASTSGLSGNTIYF.

DNA of the CDR3: TGTGCCAGCAGCTTCTACACCGATTCTGGCCCTATTCAGTACTTC. Translating gives CASSFYTDSGPIQYF. This chain uses TRBV7-8 with TRBJ2-4; no reliable D call. Trimming removed 3 bases from V and 10 bases from J, with 19 bases in between. Germline CDR1 reads SGHVS; CDR2 reads FQNEAQ. This CDR3 comprises 15 residues. The variable domain in full, completed from reference TRBV7-8 and TRBJ2-4, reads GAGVSQSPRYKVAKRGQDVALRCDPISGHVSLFWYQQALGQGPEFLTYFQNEAQLDKSGLPSDRFFAERPEGSVSTLKIQRTQQEDSAVYLCASSFYTDSGPIQYFGAGTRLSVL.

A note on this clone: One end of the junction is discordant with germline, which a read error may explain. The chain carries TRBV7-7 and TRBJ2-7; 10 bases agree with TRBD1. This CDR3 has 15 residues. The germline V gene encodes CDR1 SSHAT and CDR2 FNYEAQ (reference sequence). The CDR3 bases are TGTGCTAGCAGCTTATTCCGGGACAGGGGTTGCGAGCAGTACTTC. Its translation is CASSLFRDRGCEQYF.

This clone was seen at least ten times. CDR3 loop: CASSGGSGTDTQYF. Written as DNA, the CDR3 is TGTGCCAGCAGTGGCGGGAGTGGGACAGATACGCAGTATTTT. The V and J genes are TRBV9 and TRBJ2-3, with 7 bases identical to TRBD2. The CDR3 sequence is 14 residues long. Losses at the gene ends were 5 bases for V and 3 bases for J; bases not matched to a gene: 6. The V gene's germline CDR1 is SGDLS and CDR2 YYNGEE. The variable domain in full, completed from reference TRBV9 and TRBJ2-3, reads DSGVTQTPKHLITATGQRVTLRCSPRSGDLSVYWYQQSLDQGLQFLIQYYNGEERAKGNILERFSAQQFPDLHSELNLSSLELGDSALYFCASSGGSGTDTQYFGPGTRLTVL.

The chain recombines TRBV7-9 with TRBJ1-2; 8 bases fit TRBD1. This CDR3 region has 15 residues. Germline assignment: CDR1 SEHNR and CDR2 FQNEAQ (reference sequence). The V gene end was trimmed by 6 bases and the J gene end by 2 bases; junction bases not matched to a gene: 8. As DNA, the CDR3 is TGTGCCAGCAGTCAGCCGGGACAGGTCAACTATGGCTACACCTTC. Translating it yields CASSQPGQVNYGYTF.

V gene TRBV2 combines with J gene TRBJ2-3; D is possibly TRBD1 or TRBD2 (5 bases each). V was cut by 6 bases and J by 1 base, with 14 bases left in between. Germline CDR1 and CDR2: SNHLY and FYNNEI. The CDR3 is 15 residues long. CDR3 sequence (DNA): TGTGCCAGCAGCCAGGGACCCACCGGCACAGATACGCAGTATTTT. It specifies CASSQGPTGTDTQYF.

The chain recombines TRBV2 with TRBJ2-5; 7 bases line up with TRBD2. The CDR3 covers 16 residues. Germline V gives CDR1 SNHLY, CDR2 FYNNEI. The V gene end was trimmed by 3 bases and the J gene end by 3 bases; junction bases not matched to a gene: 10. This chain's CDR3 is CASSDRLARGEETQYF. DNA of the CDR3: TGTGCCAGCAGTGATAGACTAGCCCGAGGGGAAGAGACCCAGTACTTC.

The V call is TRBV9, the J call TRBJ2-7; TRBD2 matches 8 bases. The ends lost 7 bases at V and 5 bases at J; junction bases unmatched: 5. This CDR3 is 12 amino acids long. Germline V gives CDR1 SGDLS, CDR2 YYNGEE. The CDR3 spells CASSGLADEQYF. The CDR3 DNA is TGTGCCAGCTCCGGACTAGCCGACGAGCAGTACTTC.

The chain uses TRBV30 and TRBJ2-1, with TRBD2 identical over 8 bases. This CDR3 region has 16 residues. V was clipped by 3 bases and J by 6 bases; unmatched bases: 13. Germline values: CDR1 GTSNPN, CDR2 SVGIG (reference sequence). The CDR3 loop is CAWSDLQSGSGNEQFF. The CDR3 bases are TGTGCCTGGAGCGACCTCCAGAGCGGGAGTGGCAATGAGCAGTTCTTC.

This sequence joins TRBV11-1 and TRBJ2-7; no firm D call. The germline V and J ends were trimmed by 1 base and 3 bases, with 7 bases remaining between them. Germline V gives CDR1 SGHAT, CDR2 FQDESV (reference sequence). The CDR3 totals 13 residues. The CDR3: CASSLEPSYEQYF. For the CDR3, the DNA is TGTGCCAGCAGCTTAGAGCCTAGCTACGAGCAGTACTTC.

This clone has a single count. This sequence joins TRBV9 and TRBJ2-3, with D maybe TRBD1 (5 bases). V was trimmed by 3 bases and J by 5 bases, leaving 22 bases between them. This CDR3 comprises 17 residues. Germline assignment: CDR1 SGDLS and CDR2 YYNGEE. CDR3 bases: TGTGCCAGCAGCGCAGCCCTACTCCGACAGTCAGGAGATACGCAGTATTTT. Protein: CASSAALLRQSGDTQYF.

This chain connects TRBV28 to TRBJ2-2; D may be TRBD2 (6 bases). Germline lookup yields CDR1 MDHEN and CDR2 SYDVKM. The CDR3 is 13 residues long. V was shortened by 5 bases and J by 6 bases, with 10 bases between the two germline ends. CDR3 DNA: TGTGCCAGCAGTCCCCGGAGGGCCGGGGAGCTGTTTTTT. It codes for CASSPRRAGELFF.

The chain carries TRBV28 and TRBJ2-1; D perhaps matches TRBD1 (6 bases). CDR3 length equals 14 residues. CDR1 MDHEN and CDR2 SYDVKM come from the germline V gene. Trimming removed 3 bases from V and 7 bases from J, with 13 bases in between. This chain's CDR3 is CASSFPRGWNEQFF. The DNA of the CDR3 is TGTGCCAGCAGTTTTCCCAGGGGTTGGAATGAGCAGTTCTTC.

The chain uses TRBV27 and TRBJ2-7; D is perhaps TRBD2 (7 bases). Germline assignment: CDR1 MNHEY and CDR2 SMNVEV (reference sequence). This CDR3 is 15 amino acids long. Trimming took off 2 bases at V and 4 bases at J, with 15 bases between the two ends. The CDR3 sequence: CASSLRGGTSYEQYF. CDR3 DNA sequence: TGTGCCAGCAGTTTAAGGGGGGGCACCTCTTACGAGCAGTACTTC.

The V and J genes are TRBV28 and TRBJ2-7; TRBD1 agrees at 10 bases. Germline V lookup: CDR1 MDHEN, CDR2 SYDVKM. V shed 6 bases, J shed 9 bases, and the junction held 14 bases outside the gene matches. The CDR3 is made up of 15 amino acids. The CDR3 reads CASSRGQGLIKGQYF. Written as DNA, the CDR3 is TGTGCCAGCAGCCGGGGACAGGGGTTAATAAAGGGGCAGTACTTC. Using reference TRBV28 and TRBJ2-7 for the parts outside the CDR3, the full variable domain is DVKVTQSSRYLVKRTGEKVFLECVQDMDHENMFWYRQDPGLGLRLIYFSYDVKMKEKGDIPEGYSVSREKKERFSLILESASTNQTSMYLCASSRGQGLIKGQYFGPGTRLTVT.

This chain uses TRBV7-2 with TRBJ2-7; 7 nucleotides match TRBD2. J was trimmed by 3 bases and V by 10 bases; bases with no gene match: 9. The length of the CDR3 is 13 residues. Per germline, CDR1 SGHTA and CDR2 FQGNSA. CDR3 sequence (DNA): TGTGCCACCTCCCCCAAGCGGGACTACGAGCAGTACTTC. As protein: CATSPKRDYEQYF.

The J gene is TRBJ1-5, the V gene TRBV28, with 9 bases matching TRBD1. Germline V CDR1 and CDR2: MDHEN, SYDVKM. This CDR3 has 16 residues. The ends lost 6 bases at V and 6 bases at J; junction bases unmatched: 12. The chain's CDR3 is CASRYPGQGGGQPQHF. The CDR3 nucleotides read TGTGCCAGCAGGTACCCGGGACAGGGAGGAGGTCAGCCCCAGCATTTT.

The chain recombines TRBV29-1 with TRBJ1-5, with unresolved D. CDR3 size: 14 residues. Germline loops: CDR1 SQVTM, CDR2 ANQGSEA. V was cut by 0 bases and J by 0 bases, with 6 bases left in between. CDR3 sequence reads: CSVEEGNSNQPQHF. The CDR3 bases are TGCAGCGTTGAAGAAGGAAATAGCAATCAGCCCCAGCATTTT.

V usage is TRBV5-4 and J usage is TRBJ2-7, with TRBD2 identical over 8 bases. Germline assignment: CDR1 SGHNT and CDR2 YYREEE (reference sequence). V lost 2 bases, J lost 4 bases, and 8 bases stayed unmatched. This CDR3 contains 15 residues. CDR3 in DNA: TGTGCCAGCAGCTTAAAGCGGGAGTTTGAGTACGAGCAGTACTTC. This encodes CASSLKREFEYEQYF. Full variable domain (rest looked up from reference TRBV5-4 and TRBJ2-7): ETGVTQSPTHLIKTRGQQVTLRCSSQSGHNTVSWYQQALGQGPQFIFQYYREEENGRGNFPPRFSGLQFPNYSSELNVNALELDDSALYLCASSLKREFEYEQYFGPGTRLTVT.